The 25 T cell receptor beta chains listed next were all sequenced from one sample in a study of blood T cell repertoires in COVID-19 (dated by TCRdb to the early 2020s). Libraries were constructed by the immunoSEQ multiplex PCR assay. The source is immuneACCESS, and TCRdb retained only in-frame sequences with V and J called. Part of the clones is not carried over; for the studies checked, unresolved V genes explain less than half of this, and the remainder is unexplained. The sample includes 70,000 to 80,000 clones, with approximately 86% observed a single time. More than 5.5% of the sample is taken by the ten largest. Material: peripheral blood. The receptors come from a woman aged 45 to 65 with acute or convalescent COVID-19.

CDR3 nucleotide sequence: TGTGCCAGCAGCCAAGCCCCGGGACTAGCCACAGATACGCAGTATTTT. Encoded protein: CASSQAPGLATDTQYF. The chain has TRBV3-1 (or the pseudogene TRBV3-2) and TRBJ2-3; TRBD2 matches at 9 bases. V lost 1 base to trimming and J lost 2 bases; unmatched junction nucleotides: 4. CDR1 and CDR2 from the germline V gene are LGHDT and YNNKEL (reference sequence). The CDR3 loop spans 16 amino acids.

The chain links TRBV5-6 to TRBJ1-5; TRBD1 is a possible D gene (5 bases). V lost 2 bases to trimming and J lost 0 bases, with 18 bases between them. The CDR3 extends over 18 amino acids. CDR1 SGHDT and CDR2 YYEEEE come from the germline V gene. The CDR3 is CASSFGGQGIFSNQPQHF. As DNA, the CDR3 is TGTGCCAGCAGCTTTGGAGGGCAGGGAATCTTTAGCAATCAGCCCCAGCATTTT.

The chain has TRBV30 and TRBJ2-3; weak D call: TRBD2 (6 bases). Trimming took 6 bases from V and 1 from J, leaving 8 bases between them. This CDR3 has 12 residues. CDR1 is GTSNPN, CDR2 SVGIG, per germline (reference sequence). The CDR3 here is CACRGGTDTQYF. For the CDR3, the DNA is TGTGCCTGCCGCGGGGGCACAGATACGCAGTATTTT.

V and J are TRBV4-2 and TRBJ1-3, with D perhaps matching TRBD1 (5 bases). The CDR3 is 18 amino acids. The germline CDR1 and CDR2 sequences are LGHNA and YNFKEQ. The V gene lost 0 bases and the J gene lost 0 bases, with 15 bases spanning the gap. The chain's CDR3 is CASSQELGGAISGNTIYF. In nucleotides, the CDR3 is TGTGCCAGCAGCCAAGAGTTGGGGGGTGCCATCTCTGGAAACACCATATATTTT.

V is TRBV11-3 and J is TRBJ2-1; 7 bases align to TRBD1. Trimming cost V 1 base and J 7 bases; bases outside gene matches: 7. Germline V gene data show CDR1 as SGHNT and CDR2 as YENEEA. The CDR3 runs to 15 residues. Here the CDR3 reads CASSLAWDRSNEQFF. The DNA of the CDR3 is TGTGCCAGCAGCTTAGCCTGGGACAGATCGAATGAGCAGTTCTTC.

The gene calls are TRBV30 and TRBJ1-5; possibly TRBD1 for D (6 bases). Germline loops: CDR1 GTSNPN, CDR2 SVGIG (reference sequence). The CDR3 has 15 residues. V lost 0 bases to trimming and J lost 0 bases, with 9 bases between them. For the CDR3, the DNA is TGTGCCTGGAGTGTAGGGGGACGTAGCAATCAGCCCCAGCATTTT. Protein sequence: CAWSVGGRSNQPQHF.

The chain employs TRBV28 and TRBJ1-2, with 9 bases aligning to TRBD1. V shed 5 bases and J 5 bases; nucleotides not matched to a gene: 9. Germline V CDR1 and CDR2: MDHEN, SYDVKM. The CDR3 consists of 15 residues. The chain's CDR3 is CASSPPPGTGYGYTF. The CDR3 nucleotides read TGTGCCAGCAGTCCCCCCCCTGGGACAGGGTATGGCTACACCTTC.

The genes are TRBV18 and TRBJ1-3, with TRBD1 matching over 8 bases. Looked up from germline, CDR1 is KGHSH and CDR2 is LQKENI. The CDR3 consists of 16 residues. Trimming took 3 bases from V and 1 from J; bases not matched to a gene: 5. CDR3 sequence: CASSPATGDSGNTIYF. CDR3 DNA: TGTGCCAGCTCACCGGCGACAGGGGATTCTGGAAACACCATATATTTT.

J is TRBJ1-2 and V is TRBV2; D possibly corresponds to TRBD1 (5 bases). There are 14 residues in the CDR3. The germline V gene encodes CDR1 SNHLY and CDR2 FYNNEI. The V end was cut by 4 bases, the J end by 8 bases, with 17 bases between. The DNA for the CDR3 is TGTGCCAGCAGTGTCCACAACGTCGGGGGGGGCTACACCTTC. Protein product: CASSVHNVGGGYTF.

This chain uses TRBV3-1 (or the pseudogene TRBV3-2) with TRBJ2-1; 7 nucleotides match TRBD1. This CDR3 has 16 amino acids. Looked up from germline, CDR1 is LGHDT and CDR2 is YNNKEL (reference sequence). V lost 3 bases to trimming and J lost 0 bases; unmatched junction nucleotides: 5. The CDR3: CASSQITGVSYNEQFF. The CDR3 nucleotides are TGTGCCAGCAGCCAGATCACAGGGGTCTCCTACAATGAGCAGTTCTTC.

This chain uses TRBV6-2 or TRBV6-3 with TRBJ2-2; 9 nucleotides agree with TRBD1. The CDR3 covers 15 residues. Trimming removed 5 bases from V and 4 bases from J; junction bases left unmatched: 5. Germline V gene lookup returns CDR1 MNHEY and CDR2 SVGEGT. Written as DNA, the CDR3 is TGTGCCAGCAGTCACTGGACAGGGGTCACCGGGGAGCTGTTTTTT. Translating it yields CASSHWTGVTGELFF.

The V and J genes are TRBV10-1 and TRBJ2-1, with 9 bases identical to TRBD1. The CDR3 consists of 16 residues. Germline CDR1 WNHNN, CDR2 SYGVQD (reference sequence). V gave up 0 bases and J gave up 6 bases; unmatched junction bases: 6. Here the CDR3 DNA reads TGCGCCAGCAGTGAGTCGACTGCGACAGGGGGCAATGAGCAGTTCTTC. Residues: CASSESTATGGNEQFF.

The chain employs TRBV25-1 and TRBJ2-1, with a possible D match to TRBD1 (6 bases). The germline V and J ends were trimmed by 5 bases and 4 bases, with 15 bases remaining between them. The CDR3 has 15 amino acids. Germline CDR1 and CDR2: MGHDK and SYGVNS. CDR3 protein: CASSTDRTLYNEQFF. CDR3 coding DNA: TGTGCCAGCAGTACCGACAGGACGCTATACAATGAGCAGTTCTTC.

The chain combines TRBV11-2 with TRBJ2-7, with a weak D call TRBD2 (5 bases). Trimming removed 7 bases from V and 2 bases from J, with 12 bases in between. This CDR3 contains 13 residues. The germline CDR1 and CDR2 sequences are SGHAT and FQNNGV. The CDR3 sequence: CASTASWTYEQYF. Written as DNA, the CDR3 is TGTGCCAGCACGGCTAGCTGGACCTACGAGCAGTACTTC.

This clone was observed once. The V and J genes are TRBV7-9 and TRBJ2-3; weak D call: TRBD2 (5 bases). Germline V CDR1 and CDR2: SEHNR, FQNEAQ (reference sequence). Trimming left V 6 bases short and J 2 bases short, with 18 bases between. The CDR3 is 16 amino acids. CDR3 region: CASRSGEPPFTDTQYF. CDR3 sequence (DNA): TGTGCCAGCAGGAGCGGAGAACCGCCCTTCACAGATACGCAGTATTTT.

This chain links TRBV21-1 with TRBJ1-1. TRBV21-1 is recorded as a pseudogene. This CDR3 contains 19 residues. In DNA, the CDR3 is TGTGCCAGCAGCAAAGCGCTCCCGATGGGGGGGCCAATGAACACTGAAGCTTTCTTT. Amino acids: CASSKALPMGGPMNTEAFF.

The V and J genes are TRBV12-3 or TRBV12-4 and TRBJ1-3, with a weak D call TRBD1 (5 bases). Trimming removed 3 bases from V and 7 bases from J, with 10 bases in between. The CDR3 totals 13 residues. The CDR3 DNA reads TGTGCCAGCAGTTTCCAGGGTCGGAACACCATATATTTT. Translation gives CASSFQGRNTIYF.

This chain connects TRBV3-1 (or the pseudogene TRBV3-2) to TRBJ2-1; the match to TRBD1 covers 9 bases. The CDR3 is made up of 16 amino acids. V lost 4 bases, J lost 1 base, and 5 bases stayed unmatched. Per the germline V gene, CDR1 is LGHDT and CDR2 is YNNKEL (reference sequence). The DNA of the CDR3 is TGTGCCAGCAGCCGAACCGGGACAGGGTCCTACAATGAGCAGTTCTTC. Its protein product is CASSRTGTGSYNEQFF.

This chain links TRBV9 with TRBJ2-1; 10 bases fit TRBD2. Germline CDR1 is SGDLS and CDR2 is YYNGEE. With 1 base clipped from V and 1 base from J, the junction kept 2 bases outside the gene matches. The CDR3 extends over 16 amino acids. DNA for the CDR3: TGTGCCAGCAGCGTACTGGGACTAGCGTCCTACAATGAGCAGTTCTTC. This encodes CASSVLGLASYNEQFF.

V and J are TRBV6-5 and TRBJ2-7, with a weak D call TRBD2 (5 bases). The V and J ends lost 8 bases and 4 bases respectively, with 6 bases between them. The CDR3 sequence is 10 residues long. Germline lookup yields CDR1 MNHEY and CDR2 SVGAGI. CDR3 DNA: TGTGCCAGCTGGGAGTACGAGCAGTACTTC. As protein: CASWEYEQYF.

The genes are TRBV24-1 and TRBJ2-5; weak D call: TRBD2 (6 bases). The CDR3 consists of 15 residues. CDR1 is KGHDR, CDR2 SFDVKD, per germline. The V gene lost 3 bases and the J gene lost 0 bases, with 10 bases spanning the gap. In nucleotides, the CDR3 is TGTGCCACCAGTGATGGAGGGAAGTACCAAGAGACCCAGTACTTC. The encoded protein is CATSDGGKYQETQYF.

The chain employs TRBV9 and TRBJ2-1, with TRBD2 as a possible D gene (6 bases). Germline V gives CDR1 SGDLS, CDR2 YYNGEE. The CDR3 has 15 residues. Trimming took off 6 bases at V and 0 bases at J, with 13 bases between the two ends. CDR3 loop: CASNGRESSYNEQFF. For the CDR3, the DNA is TGTGCCAGCAACGGACGGGAGTCCTCCTACAATGAGCAGTTCTTC.

V usage is TRBV19 and J usage is TRBJ1-1; no clear D. Germline loops: CDR1 LNHDA, CDR2 SQIVND (reference sequence). The length of the CDR3 is 11 residues. V lost 1 base and J lost 7, with 4 bases in between. The CDR3 region is CASSIAVEAFF. Written as DNA, the CDR3 is TGTGCCAGTAGTATAGCGGTTGAAGCTTTCTTT.

The V and J genes are TRBV7-9 and TRBJ1-6, with 7 nucleotides matching TRBD1. V shed 3 bases, J shed 8 bases, and the junction held 4 bases outside the gene matches. Germline V gene lookup returns CDR1 SEHNR and CDR2 FQNEAQ (reference sequence). The CDR3 is made up of 14 amino acids. CDR3 in amino acids: CASSFETGDSPLHF. The CDR3 nucleotides read TGTGCCAGCAGCTTTGAAACAGGGGATTCACCCCTCCACTTT. Complete variable domain (other parts from reference TRBV7-9 and TRBJ1-6): DTGVSQNPRHKITKRGQNVTFRCDPISEHNRLYWYRQTLGQGPEFLTYFQNEAQLEKSRLLSDRFSAERPKGSFSTLEIQRTEQGDSAMYLCASSFETGDSPLHFGNGTRLTVT.

The chain carries TRBV11-3 and TRBJ2-7; TRBD1 aligns across 9 bases. CDR1 and CDR2 from the germline V gene are SGHNT and YENEEA. The J segment lost 5 bases and the V segment lost 5 bases, leaving 4 bases of the junction unmatched. This CDR3 has 13 residues. The chain's CDR3 is CASSPGQGDEQYF. The CDR3 DNA reads as TGTGCCAGCAGCCCGGGACAGGGCGACGAGCAGTACTTC.